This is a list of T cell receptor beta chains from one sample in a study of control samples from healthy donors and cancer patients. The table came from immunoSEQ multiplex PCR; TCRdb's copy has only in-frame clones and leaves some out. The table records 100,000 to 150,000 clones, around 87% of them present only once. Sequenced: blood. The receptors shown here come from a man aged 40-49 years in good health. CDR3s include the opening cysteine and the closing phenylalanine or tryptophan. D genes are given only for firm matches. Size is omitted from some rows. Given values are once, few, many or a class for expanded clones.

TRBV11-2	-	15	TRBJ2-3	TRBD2	CASSLDSTSADTQYF	TGTGCCAGCAGCTTAGACTCGACTAGCGCAGATACGCAGTATTTT
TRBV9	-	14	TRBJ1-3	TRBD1	CASSEGDRGNTIYF	TGTGCCAGCAGCGAGGGGGACAGGGGGAACACCATATATTTT
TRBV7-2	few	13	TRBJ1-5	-	CASSPNHPLPQHF	TGTGCCAGCAGCCCCAATCACCCGCTTCCCCAGCATTTT
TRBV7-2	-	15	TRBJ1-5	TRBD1	CASSLGGGGNQPQHF	TGTGCCAGCAGCTTAGGAGGGGGCGGGAATCAGCCCCAGCATTTT
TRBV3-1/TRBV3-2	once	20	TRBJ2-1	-	CASRQTSGSVDPFSYNEQFF	TGTGCCAGCAGACAGACTTCAGGATCGGTTGACCCCTTTTCCTACAATGAGCAGTTCTTC
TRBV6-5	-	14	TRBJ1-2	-	CASRLVIANYGYTF	TGTGCCAGCAGGCTGGTGATCGCTAACTATGGCTACACCTTC
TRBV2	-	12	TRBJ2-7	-	CASSQVIYEQYF	TGTGCCAGCAGCCAGGTGATCTACGAGCAGTACTTC
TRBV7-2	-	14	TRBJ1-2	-	CASSLVPRAEGYTF	TGTGCCAGCAGCTTGGTCCCCCGGGCGGAGGGCTACACCTTC
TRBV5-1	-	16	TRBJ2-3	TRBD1	CASSRGRTGVADTQYF	TGCGCCAGCAGCCGAGGGAGGACAGGGGTGGCAGATACGCAGTATTTT
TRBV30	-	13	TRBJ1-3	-	CAWNRVGGNTIYF	TGTGCCTGGAACAGGGTAGGGGGAAACACCATATATTTT
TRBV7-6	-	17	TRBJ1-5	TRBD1	CASSLGNQGVSNQPQHF	TGTGCCAGCAGCTTAGGGAACCAGGGGGTCTCCAATCAGCCCCAGCATTTT
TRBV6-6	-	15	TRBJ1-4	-	CASSAPGVVNEKLFF	TGTGCCAGCTCTGCCCCGGGGGTCGTTAATGAAAAACTGTTTTTT
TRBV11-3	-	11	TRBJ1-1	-	CASSLSTEAFF	TGTGCCAGCAGCTTGAGCACTGAAGCTTTCTTT
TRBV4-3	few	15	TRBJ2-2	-	CASSQDNRDTGELFF	TGCGCCAGCAGCCAAGACAACAGGGACACCGGGGAGCTGTTTTTT
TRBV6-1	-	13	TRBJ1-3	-	CASSERTPSTIYF	TGTGCCAGCAGTGAAAGGACCCCGAGCACCATATATTTT